This T cell receptor beta chain is from a study of blood T cells in healthy people across ages (dated by TCRdb to the mid-2010s). Broadly, across the study: In model experiments, roughly one uniquely barcoded TCR beta cDNA molecule per two T cells was captured by template switching. Donors of different ages were randomly distributed across sequencing lanes to avoid experimental bias. Using deep sequencing normalized with unique cDNA molecular identifiers, the study measured how TCR beta repertoire diversity changes with age. Two additional independent replicas of 1 million unique cDNA reads from the same blood draw were analyzed for two donors (one aged 18 to 30 and one aged 80 or older). The donors were split into four age groups: young (average 16 years), middle-aged (about 40), aged (about 56) and long-lived (roughly 80).

General conclusions and limits of the study: Observed TCR beta diversity correlated strongly with the percentage of naive T cells measured by flow cytometry. Observed TCR beta diversity per million T cells fell roughly linearly with age, and a significant reduction was already apparent by age roughly 40. Estimates of total diversity based on one million sequenced T cells were regarded as lower bounds and as underestimates. Because donor CMV infection status was unknown, age-related changes in expanded clonotypes were potentially confounded. The long-lived group showed more naive CD4+ T cells, fewer expanded clones and increased TCR diversity than the aged group, suggesting age selection. Conclusive comparison of naive and antigen-experienced compartments was prevented by the profiling of bulk unsorted PBMCs.

Library preparation was by 5' RACE. The data were produced on an Illumina HiSeq 2500. A second roughly 6 to 12 cycle PCR used a sample-barcoded 5' primer and a J-beta primer mix. A template-switch 5' adaptor carrying 12 random nucleotides introduced a unique molecular identifier onto each TCR beta cDNA molecule. Each sample yielded at least 3 million CDR3-containing paired-end reads. First-strand cDNA was synthesized from all RNA with the Mint cDNA synthesis kit, primed by a TRBC-specific oligonucleotide. Following uracil-DNA glycosylase treatment, a first 18-cycle PCR with universal primers M1SS and BC2_uni_R was performed on all cDNA. Per the source publication's procedure: For normalization, 1 million high-quality reads were randomly selected from each sample, with every read carrying a distinct molecular identifier. Instead of being binned into consensus sequences, reads with shared molecular identifiers were discarded. MiTCR, set to a Q25 quality threshold and the strictest error-elimination algorithm, was used for CDR3 identification, clonotype clustering and error correction. A nonparametric unseen species model with Euler transformation was used to estimate lower-bound total TCR beta diversity. TCRdb applied fastp at Q25 and MiXCR to the public reads, then kept only in-frame beta chains. All rows with the same CDR3 protein become a single entry with the most common DNA and genes. None of the V and J calls come from the authors' own analysis; TCRdb made them. This sample is represented by approximately 1.5 million distinct CDR3 sequences; around 40% of them were singletons. The ten largest make up approximately 4.1% of the sample.

Notes on this clonotype: Its antigen is unknown. No base quality information exists; no much larger clone differs at one position.

Systemically healthy Caucasian individuals from Russia, roughly 40 in total and aged roughly 6 to 95 years, were included as donors. Ten milliliters of peripheral blood were drawn from each donor into EDTA-treated Vacutainer tubes. PBMCs were isolated by Ficoll-Paque density-gradient centrifugation, with at least 7 million obtained per sample. Trizol reagent was used to extract total RNA from PBMCs, with at least 5 micrograms per sample. Naive CD45RAhigh/CD27high T cell percentages were measured by flow cytometry on a PBMC aliquot from every donor. From cysteine to phenylalanine, the CDR3 is 16 amino acids long. Only the CDR3 region is kept as DNA, spanning 48 bases read in frame from base 1. Looking up the germline V gene (reference sequence) yields CDR1 DFQATT and CDR2 SNEGSKA. V is pruned by 3 bases and J by 4 bases, leaving 12 bases of the junction without a gene match.

The TCR originated in a woman younger than 35 in good health. The sequencing sample was made of blood. This chain joins TRBV20-1 to TRBJ2-7; 10 nucleotides in the junction match TRBD2. CDR3 region: CSASLLRSGRAYEQYF. In nucleotide form, the sequence is TGCAGTGCTAGCCTTCTCCGGAGCGGGAGGGCGTACGAGCAGTACTTC.